This T cell receptor beta chain stems from a study of synovial regulatory T cells in juvenile arthritis. The CDR3 is 15 amino acids. Only the protein is available. Germline CDR1 and CDR2: MNHEY and SMNVEV (reference sequence). By frequency, this clone registers medium-sized. Profiled with immunoSEQ multiplex PCR; TCRdb holds only in-frame clones, not every one. The listing contains 800 to 900 clones. Each patient with active arthritis gave synovial fluid along with matched peripheral blood. This receptor was identified in a donor between 2 and 35 years old with juvenile idiopathic arthritis. Sequenced sample: Treg cells from the synovium. J is TRBJ2-3 and V is TRBV27; TCRdb gives TRBD2 as the D gene, but with no DNA this cannot be confirmed. CDR3 amino acids: CASGLAGGYTDTQYF.